The 29 T cell receptor beta chains in this list originate from one sample, sequenced in a study of type 1 regulatory T cells. In TCRdb, the reads were re-called with MiXCR into one record per CDR3 protein. The sample lists 11,000 to 15,000 distinct CDR3 sequences, approximately 15% occurring once. No cognate antigen is known for these TCRs. Material for sequencing was cultured T cells, either the whole culture or a sorted T cell fraction (not recorded which). These receptors were obtained from a human donor in good health.

This clonotype came up many times. This rearrangement joins TRBV7-9 to TRBJ1-2, with D unclear. Trimming cost V 1 base and J 8 bases, with 8 bases left between them. This CDR3 has 12 residues. CDR1 and CDR2 (germline): SEHNR, FQNEAQ (reference sequence). The CDR3 reads CASSLDVSGYTF. The CDR3 DNA reads TGTGCCAGCAGCTTAGATGTTTCGGGCTACACCTTC.

This clonotype was seen at least ten times. This sequence joins TRBV4-1 and TRBJ2-7, with 7 bases that match TRBD1. The V gene's germline CDR1 is MGHRA and CDR2 YSYEKL. The CDR3 has 16 amino acids. J gave up 4 bases and V 3 bases, and 12 bases lay outside the gene matches. CDR3: CASSQYDQGDIYEQYF. CDR3 sequence (DNA): TGCGCCAGCAGCCAGTACGATCAGGGGGATATATACGAGCAGTACTTC.

The chain joins TRBV5-4 to TRBJ2-1; the match to TRBD2 covers 10 bases. This CDR3 is built from 15 residues. V shed 3 bases and J 8 bases; nucleotides not matched to a gene: 8. CDR1 is SGHNT and CDR2 is YYREEE in the germline V gene (reference sequence). The CDR3 reads CASSSTSGTSDEQFF. The CDR3, as DNA: TGTGCCAGCAGCTCCACCAGCGGGACTAGCGATGAGCAGTTCTTC.

Remarks on this clonotype: A junction end diverges from the germline sequence, so it may reflect a read error. The V call is TRBV5-5, the J call TRBJ1-1; D is unresolved. This CDR3 spans 15 amino acids. Germline CDR1 SGHKS, CDR2 YYEKEE (reference sequence). The CDR3 is CAGSLIAPGNTEAFF. The CDR3 DNA sequence: TGTGCCGGCAGCTTAATAGCCCCGGGTAACACTGAAGCTTTCTTT.

This clonotype has at least ten counts. The chain recombines TRBV6-2 or TRBV6-3 with TRBJ2-7; 8 nucleotides match TRBD2. The ends lost 0 bases at V and 3 bases at J; junction bases unmatched: 10. The CDR3 is 17 residues long. Germline values: CDR1 MNHEY, CDR2 SVGEGT. In DNA form, the CDR3 reads TGTGCCAGCAGTTACTCGAAGGCGGGACTAGGCCTCTACGAGCAGTACTTC. Translation gives CASSYSKAGLGLYEQYF.

This clonotype showed up many times. The chain recombines TRBV5-1 with TRBJ2-7; D not certain. V was pared by 4 bases and J by 2 bases, with 10 bases between. Per the germline V gene, CDR1 is SGHRS and CDR2 is YFSETQ. The CDR3 loop spans 13 amino acids. CDR3 in DNA: TGCGCCAGCAGCCCCCTAGTAGCCTACGAGCAGTACTTC. Translation: CASSPLVAYEQYF.

This clonotype appeared a few times. The V call is TRBV4-2, the J call TRBJ2-1, with D maybe TRBD2 (6 bases). V lost 4 bases to trimming and J lost 8 bases, with 15 bases between them. Germline CDR1 LGHNA, CDR2 YNFKEQ. CDR3 length: 14 amino acids. This CDR3 is CASSPQTSSDEQFF. As DNA, the CDR3 is TGTGCCAGCAGCCCCCAGACTAGTTCCGATGAGCAGTTCTTC.

This clonotype was seen many times. This chain links TRBV19 with TRBJ2-2, with TRBD2 identical over 14 bases. The CDR3 contains 18 residues. V lost 6 bases, J lost 1 base, and 7 bases stayed unmatched. Germline CDR1 LNHDA, CDR2 SQIVND (reference sequence). The chain's CDR3 is CASSGGLAGVLNTGELFF. The CDR3 nucleotides read TGTGCCAGTAGCGGGGGACTAGCGGGAGTGTTGAACACCGGGGAGCTGTTTTTT.

This clonotype was counted ten times or more. This chain joins TRBV4-1 and TRBJ1-6; D not resolved. The CDR3 contains 16 residues. Germline assignment: CDR1 MGHRA and CDR2 YSYEKL. The ends were cut back, 0 bases at V and 0 bases at J, with 6 bases in the middle. The CDR3 coding sequence is TGCGCCAGCAGCCAAGAACACAGCTCCTATAATTCACCCCTCCACTTT. It translates to CASSQEHSSYNSPLHF.

This clonotype turned up a few times. This chain joins TRBV9 and TRBJ2-2; D gene unclear. The CDR3 is 15 residues long. Trimming stripped 0 bases from V and 0 bases from J, with 6 bases between. Germline assignment: CDR1 SGDLS and CDR2 YYNGEE. The CDR3 coding sequence is TGTGCCAGCAGCGTAGATCTAGCGAACACCGGGGAGCTGTTTTTT. Translated, it gives CASSVDLANTGELFF.

Regarding this clonotype: It may be a read error: a sequence one base away is much more abundant. The rearrangement uses TRBV6-2 or TRBV6-3 and TRBJ1-2; 7 nucleotides line up with TRBD1. This CDR3 has 15 amino acids. Germline V gene data show CDR1 as MNHEY and CDR2 as SVGEGT. The CDR3 loop is CANSYSAGQNYGYTF. DNA for the CDR3: TGTGCCAACAGTTACTCCGCGGGACAGAACTATGGCTACACCTTC.

This clonotype was recorded at least ten times. This sequence joins TRBV13 and TRBJ1-1; D possibly corresponds to TRBD1 (5 bases). Germline V CDR1 and CDR2: PRHDT, FYEKMQ (reference sequence). The V and J ends lost 3 bases and 3 bases respectively, with 8 bases between them. There are 13 residues in the CDR3. The DNA for the CDR3 is TGTGCCAGCAGCTTCGACAGACACACTGAAGCTTTCTTT. It translates to CASSFDRHTEAFF. Based on the CDR3 plus reference TRBV13 and TRBJ1-1, the full variable domain is AAGVIQSPRHLIKEKRETATLKCYPIPRHDTVYWYQQGPGQDPQFLISFYEKMQSDKGSIPDRFSAQQFSDYHSELNMSSLELGDSALYFCASSFDRHTEAFFGQGTRLTVV.

This clonotype was counted at least ten times. The rearrangement joins TRBV14 to TRBJ2-2, with TRBD2 matching over 8 bases. The V gene's germline CDR1 is SGHDN and CDR2 FVKESK. The CDR3 loop spans 15 amino acids. Trimming at V came to 2 bases and at J to 6 bases, leaving 5 bases not matched to a gene. CDR3 DNA: TGTGCCAGCAGCCAAAAAGCGGGAGTCCCCGGGGAGCTGTTTTTT. Its protein is CASSQKAGVPGELFF.

This sequence joins TRBV12-3 or TRBV12-4 and TRBJ2-4; D unresolved. V was clipped by 6 bases and J by 6 bases, with 9 bases between them. This CDR3 has 12 amino acids. CDR3 in DNA: TGTGCCAGCAGCTTTCTCGGAAACATTCAGTACTTC. Translated, it gives CASSFLGNIQYF.

This clonotype is labeled medium-sized. The chain is built from TRBV5-1 and TRBJ2-1; TRBD2 matches 8 bases. The CDR3 sequence is 15 residues long. The V segment lost 7 bases and the J segment 5 bases; nucleotides outside the gene matches: 11. Germline CDR1 SGHRS, CDR2 YFSETQ. CDR3 sequence reads: CASRSLAGSHNEQFF. The CDR3 nucleotides read TGCGCCAGCCGGTCCCTAGCGGGTTCTCACAATGAGCAGTTCTTC.

There are many counts of this clonotype. The chain employs TRBV30 and TRBJ2-7; no firm D call. The CDR3 spans 12 residues. Trimming took off 1 base at V and 6 bases at J, with 10 bases between the two ends. Germline loops: CDR1 GTSNPN, CDR2 SVGIG (reference sequence). The CDR3 reads CAWSASGVEQYF. As DNA, the CDR3 is TGTGCCTGGAGTGCGTCTGGGGTCGAGCAGTACTTC.

This rearrangement joins TRBV29-1 to TRBJ2-1, with a possible D match to TRBD2 (6 bases). Trimming took off 6 bases at V and 5 bases at J, with 14 bases between the two ends. CDR3 length: 13 amino acids. Germline V lookup: CDR1 SQVTM, CDR2 ANQGSEA. CDR3 sequence reads: CSVEKGLHNEQFF. The CDR3 DNA sequence: TGCAGCGTGGAAAAGGGACTCCACAATGAGCAGTTCTTC.

The V and J genes are TRBV9 and TRBJ2-5; D may be TRBD2 (6 bases). This CDR3 has 15 residues. V dropped 0 bases and J dropped 5 bases, with 14 bases sitting between them. The germline gives CDR1 SGDLS, CDR2 YYNGEE. CDR3 amino acids: CASSVGVGGVETQYF. CDR3 nucleotide sequence: TGTGCCAGCAGCGTAGGCGTGGGAGGAGTCGAGACCCAGTACTTC.

This clonotype showed up many times. The gene calls are TRBV18 and TRBJ1-1; D remains ambiguous. V lost 2 bases and J 0 bases, leaving 4 bases between the germline ends. CDR3 length: 13 amino acids. Looked up from germline, CDR1 is KGHSH and CDR2 is LQKENI. CDR3 protein: CASSPGLNTEAFF. The DNA for the CDR3 is TGTGCCAGCTCACCAGGATTGAACACTGAAGCTTTCTTT.

This clonotype was observed at least ten times. The chain joins TRBV20-1 to TRBJ1-2; no definite D call. The CDR3 is made up of 11 amino acids. The germline V and J ends were trimmed by 2 bases and 7 bases, with 8 bases remaining between them. CDR1 and CDR2 (germline): DFQATT, SNEGSKA (reference sequence). The CDR3: CSARSMAGYTF. The CDR3 DNA is TGCAGTGCTAGAAGTATGGCTGGCTACACCTTC.

There are many counts of this clonotype. This sequence joins TRBV5-1 and TRBJ2-7, with 9 bases matching TRBD1. The V segment lost 6 bases and the J segment 3 bases; nucleotides outside the gene matches: 13. The germline V gene has CDR1 SGHRS and CDR2 YFSETQ. There are 16 residues in the CDR3. CDR3 protein: CASTDHTGTGLYEQYF. CDR3 nucleotide sequence: TGCGCCAGCACCGACCACACGGGGACAGGGCTCTACGAGCAGTACTTC.

This clonotype was seen repeatedly, ten times or more. This sequence joins TRBV29-1 and TRBJ2-1, with 10 bases that match TRBD1. The CDR3 has 14 residues. With V trimmed by 3 bases and J by 6 bases, 5 bases remained unmatched. Germline CDR1 reads SQVTM; CDR2 reads ANQGSEA. The CDR3 DNA sequence: TGCAGCGTTGAGGGGACAGGGGCGCTCAATGAGCAGTTCTTC. Translating it yields CSVEGTGALNEQFF.

This clonotype was seen many times. The chain links TRBV7-3 to TRBJ2-1; no clear D gene. V dropped 4 bases and J dropped 0 bases, with 10 bases sitting between them. CDR3 length: 15 residues. CDR1 SGHTA and CDR2 FQGTGA come from the germline V gene. The CDR3 protein is CASSSMPSSYNEQFF. The CDR3 DNA is TGTGCCAGCAGCTCGATGCCCAGCTCCTACAATGAGCAGTTCTTC.

This clonotype turned up a few times. The gene calls are TRBV7-2 and TRBJ2-5; D call uncertain. The CDR3 has 14 residues. The germline gives CDR1 SGHTA, CDR2 FQGNSA. Trimming pared 1 base from V and 1 base from J, leaving 7 bases between. CDR3 sequence: CASSLDYSQETQYF. As DNA, the CDR3 is TGTGCCAGCAGCTTAGATTACTCCCAAGAGACCCAGTACTTC.

This chain uses TRBV7-2 with TRBJ2-1, with 7 bases aligning to TRBD2. Trimming removed 4 bases from V and 10 bases from J; junction bases left unmatched: 7. This CDR3 has 13 amino acids. CDR1 is SGHTA and CDR2 is FQGNSA in the germline V gene. For the CDR3, the DNA is TGTGCCAGCAGCTCACAGCGGGGACTAGAGCAGTTCTTC. Protein product: CASSSQRGLEQFF. The variable domain in full, completed from reference TRBV7-2 and TRBJ2-1, reads GAGVSQSPSNKVTEKGKDVELRCDPISGHTALYWYRQSLGQGLEFLIYFQGNSAPDKSGLPSDRFSAERTGGSVSTLTIQRTQQEDSAVYLCASSSQRGLEQFFGPGTRLTVL.

This clonotype occurred many times. The chain joins TRBV29-1 to TRBJ2-1; D ambiguous. The CDR3 loop spans 14 amino acids. Between the trimmed V and J ends, which lost 7 bases and 0 bases, there was a span of 13 bases. Germline V gives CDR1 SQVTM, CDR2 ANQGSEA. The CDR3 sequence: CSAARFSSYNEQFF. The DNA for the CDR3 is TGCAGCGCCGCACGATTTAGCTCCTACAATGAGCAGTTCTTC.

In its sample, this clonotype is medium-sized (0.01 to 0.1%). The chain joins TRBV14 to TRBJ1-6; no definite D call. V was cut by 2 bases and J by 8 bases, with 13 bases left in between. The CDR3 runs 15 residues. CDR1 SGHDN and CDR2 FVKESK come from the germline V gene. The CDR3 sequence is CASSQRAPHDSPLHF. For the CDR3, the DNA is TGTGCCAGCAGCCAAAGGGCCCCCCATGATTCACCCCTCCACTTT.

Regarding this clonotype: A much larger clone lies a single base off, so this may be a read error. The chain employs TRBV11-2 and TRBJ1-6; D uncertain. Trimming shortened V by 5 bases and J by 5 bases, and 10 bases separated the two germline ends. The CDR3 runs to 14 residues. The germline V gene has CDR1 SGHAT and CDR2 FQNNGV. CDR3 nucleotides: TGTGCCAGCAGCATGGGGTATGATAATTCACCCCTCCACTTT. Its protein is CASSMGYDNSPLHF.

This clonotype appeared a few times. The chain carries TRBV20-1 and TRBJ2-1, with D perhaps matching TRBD1 or TRBD2 (5 bases each). Germline V lookup: CDR1 DFQATT, CDR2 SNEGSKA (reference sequence). This CDR3 contains 13 residues. Trimming left V 6 bases short and J 2 bases short, with 11 bases between. For the CDR3, the DNA is TGCAGTGCGCTCCCGGGACCCTACAATGAGCAGTTCTTC. Translated: CSALPGPYNEQFF.